The rows below give T cell receptor beta chains drawn from one sample of a study of T-cell memory formation after mild COVID-19. TCRdb independently ran MiXCR on the 5' RACE reads; one entry per CDR3 protein. The sample lists roughly 400,000 distinct CDR3 sequences, about 20% occurring once. Sequenced: PBMCs or a T cell subset sorted from them (not recorded which). The origin of the receptors is a man aged 18 to 29 who had mild COVID-19 (a few samples of this study predate the infection). Cell type and time point are not known. Both conserved end residues are part of each CDR3. The D gene is left open where the match is weak. A row's size may be missing; if present it is once, few, many or a size class.

DNA | CDR3 | J | V | D | size
TGTGCCAGCAGTTTTGGTAGCCTACACAATCAGCCCCAGCATTTT | CASSFGSLHNQPQHF | TRBJ1-5 | TRBV12-3/TRBV12-4 | NA | NA
TGTGCCAGCAGCCAAGATTTACTAGCGGGGACTGAGCAGTTCTTC | CASSQDLLAGTEQFF | TRBJ2-1 | TRBV4-2 | TRBD2 | many
TGTGCCAGCAGGAAGGATCTAGCGGGTGAAAACAATGAGCAGTTCTTC | CASRKDLAGENNEQFF | TRBJ2-1 | TRBV6-2/TRBV6-3 | TRBD2 | NA
TGTGCCAGCAGCTTAAATAGCGGGAGGGAGCCGCAGTATTTT | CASSLNSGREPQYF | TRBJ2-3 | TRBV7-3 | TRBD2 | NA
TGCAGTGCTAGAGTCTGGGTCTCCTACAATGAGCAGTTCTTC | CSARVWVSYNEQFF | TRBJ2-1 | TRBV20-1 | NA | NA
TGTGCCAGCAGTTTCAGGGAGGTGACTGAAGCTTTCTTT | CASSFREVTEAFF | TRBJ1-1 | TRBV27 | NA | NA
TGTGCCATCAAAGCCCAGGCTAGCAACAACGAGCAGTACTTC | CAIKAQASNNEQYF | TRBJ2-7 | TRBV10-3 | NA | NA
TGTGCCAGCAGTCCCACCGGGGGCGTCGGCAATGAGCAGTTCTTC | CASSPTGGVGNEQFF | TRBJ2-1 | TRBV9 | NA | few
TGCAGTGCTAGAGGACTTCTCGACTACGAGCAGTACTTC | CSARGLLDYEQYF | TRBJ2-7 | TRBV20-1 | NA | NA
TGTGCCATCAGTGATTTGGGGGTGAACACTGAAGCTTTCTTT | CAISDLGVNTEAFF | TRBJ1-1 | TRBV10-3 | NA | NA
TGTGCCAGCAGTTTGAGGCCCGTGGGGTACGAGCAGTACTTC | CASSLRPVGYEQYF | TRBJ2-7 | TRBV27 | NA | few
TGTGCCAGCAGCCAAAAGGGTCGGCTCCTCAGGGGGGAAAAACTGTTTTTT | CASSQKGRLLRGEKLFF | TRBJ1-4 | TRBV14 | TRBD1 | few
TGCAGCGTCGGACAGCGAACTCCGGGAACCGAAGCTTTCTTT | CSVGQRTPGTEAFF | TRBJ1-1 | TRBV29-1 | NA | few
TGCAGTGCTAGGTCCGGCTCCGAGGGGGGGAAGCAGTACTTC | CSARSGSEGGKQYF | TRBJ2-7 | TRBV20-1 | NA | NA
TGCGCCAGCAGCTTGGGGTTGACAGGTTATGGCTACACCTTC | CASSLGLTGYGYTF | TRBJ1-2 | TRBV5-1 | NA | NA
TGCAGTGCTACCCGGGCCAGGGGCTATGGCTACACCTTC | CSATRARGYGYTF | TRBJ1-2 | TRBV20-1 | NA | few
TGCAGTGCTCCGGGACAGGGCAGGGAAAAACTGTTTTTT | CSAPGQGREKLFF | TRBJ1-4 | TRBV20-1 | TRBD1 | NA
TGTGCCACCAGTGGCGGTTTAGGGACAGGGAGAACCACAGATACACAGTATTTT | CATSGGLGTGRTTDTQYF | TRBJ2-3 | TRBV24-1 | TRBD1 | NA
TGCGCCAGCAGCTTTGGATTAGCGGGGGATACGCAGTATTTT | CASSFGLAGDTQYF | TRBJ2-3 | TRBV5-1 | TRBD2 | NA
TGCGCCAGCAGCCAAGAGGTTGGAGGGAAAGCCATTCAGTACTTC | CASSQEVGGKAIQYF | TRBJ2-4 | TRBV4-3 | NA | few
TGTGCCAGCAGTGACGACGACAGAGCTCCCTACAATGAGCAGTTCTTC | CASSDDDRAPYNEQFF | TRBJ2-1 | TRBV6-4 | NA | many
TGTGCCAGCAGCTTATGTCACAGCCGGGGCGGGGAGCTGTTTTTT | CASSLCHSRGGELFF | TRBJ2-2 | TRBV7-9 | NA | NA
TGCGCCAGCACCCTCTCCGGGGGGCCACCGAACACCGGGGAGCTGTTTTTT | CASTLSGGPPNTGELFF | TRBJ2-2 | TRBV5-1 | NA | NA
TGTGCCAGCAGCCACAGGGGGGATACGCAGTATTTT | CASSHRGDTQYF | TRBJ2-3 | TRBV5-4 | TRBD1 | NA
TGTGCCAGCAGTTTATGGCAGGGGCAAGAGACCCAGTACTTC | CASSLWQGQETQYF | TRBJ2-5 | TRBV12-3/TRBV12-4 | NA | NA
TGCGCCAGCAGCTTGGTCGGCAGGGAAGACGAAAAACTGTTTTTT | CASSLVGREDEKLFF | TRBJ1-4 | TRBV5-1 | NA | few
TGTGCCAGCAGCTCCAGTGTTAACTATGGCTACACCTTC | CASSSSVNYGYTF | TRBJ1-2 | TRBV7-2 | NA | NA
TGCAGCGTTGAATTGACTTACAATGAGCAGTTCTTC | CSVELTYNEQFF | TRBJ2-1 | TRBV29-1 | NA | few
TGCGCCAGCAATCGCCGGCCGGATTTGGGAGGGGAAAACATTCAGTACTTC | CASNRRPDLGGENIQYF | TRBJ2-4 | TRBV23-1 | TRBD2 | NA
TGTGCCAGCAGTTATCCTTGGGAGAGGAAGGAGACCCAGTACTTC | CASSYPWERKETQYF | TRBJ2-5 | TRBV28 | NA | NA
TGCAGTGCTAGAGATTTCGTTGGGACAGGCTTGTACCAAGAGACCCAGTACTTC | CSARDFVGTGLYQETQYF | TRBJ2-5 | TRBV20-1 | TRBD1 | few
TGTGCCAGCAGCTTTTACAATCAGCCCCAGCATTTT | CASSFYNQPQHF | TRBJ1-5 | TRBV11-2 | NA | NA
TGCGCCAGCAGCCCTCCCCTAGCAAACAATGAGCAGTTCTTC | CASSPPLANNEQFF | TRBJ2-1 | TRBV5-1 | NA | NA
TGTGCCAGCAGCTGGTGGACAGGTCCTTACGAGCAGTACTTC | CASSWWTGPYEQYF | TRBJ2-7 | TRBV5-5 | TRBD1 | few
TGTGCCAGCAGCCAGGACATCCATGGCTACACCTTC | CASSQDIHGYTF | TRBJ1-2 | TRBV28 | NA | NA
TGTGCCAGCAGCCGACACCAGTGGGGTTACGAGCAGTACTTC | CASSRHQWGYEQYF | TRBJ2-7 | TRBV12-3/TRBV12-4 | NA | few
TGTGCCAGCAGTTTTGTGGGCGGTGGCCAGTTCTTC | CASSFVGGGQFF | TRBJ2-1 | TRBV12-3/TRBV12-4 | NA | NA
TGTGCCAGTAGTAGCGGGGGGGCTGTGGAGACCCAGTACTTC | CASSSGGAVETQYF | TRBJ2-5 | TRBV9 | TRBD2 | NA